Each of the 18 T cell receptor beta chains below was sequenced from the same sample in a study of spatial heterogeneity in lung cancer. Study-wide results and caveats: The study found that expanded intratumoral alpha and beta TCR counts tracked tumor mutation counts.

TCRdb reprocessed the 5' RACE reads with MiXCR, giving one entry per CDR3 protein. The data hold about 9,800 distinct CDR3 sequences, with around half observed a single time. Regarding time point: sample taken at primary tumor resection. These receptors lack a known antigen. Sequences were derived from lung tumor tissue, sampled at surgery. The receptor source for this set is a female donor with early-stage non-small cell lung cancer.

This clonotype was counted between two and nine times. The chain links TRBV6-5 to TRBJ2-3; no definite D call. The germline V gene encodes CDR1 MNHEY and CDR2 SVGAGI. The ends were cut back, 6 bases at V and 7 bases at J, with 14 bases in the middle. The CDR3 runs 13 residues. The CDR3 sequence: CASREPVVYTQYF. Written as DNA, the CDR3 is TGTGCCAGCAGAGAACCGGTAGTCTATACGCAGTATTTT.

The chain recombines TRBV5-1 with TRBJ2-3, with TRBD1 identical over 8 bases. The CDR3 consists of 15 residues. With V trimmed by 2 bases and J by 1 base, 3 bases remained unmatched. In germline, CDR1 is SGHRS, CDR2 YFSETQ. CDR3 region: CASSFMTGGTDTQYF. DNA for the CDR3: TGCGCCAGCAGCTTCATGACAGGGGGCACAGATACGCAGTATTTT.

The chain links TRBV30 to TRBJ1-1, with unresolved D. The CDR3 has 12 amino acids. The germline V gene encodes CDR1 GTSNPN and CDR2 SVGIG (reference sequence). V lost 2 bases and J 5 bases, leaving 9 bases between the germline ends. The DNA of the CDR3 is TGTGCCTGGAGTAGTAGGGCTACTGAAGCTTTCTTT. This gives the protein CAWSSRATEAFF.

The chain carries TRBV20-1 and TRBJ1-2; no clear D gene. Germline loops: CDR1 DFQATT, CDR2 SNEGSKA (reference sequence). The CDR3 extends over 11 amino acids. V lost 5 bases and J lost 7, with 11 bases in between. The CDR3 DNA reads TGCAGTGCTGAAAGAGCGGGTGGCTACACCTTC. It specifies CSAERAGGYTF.

This clonotype was seen more than once but under ten times. The chain couples TRBV20-1 to TRBJ2-3, with TRBD2 identical over 9 bases. From germline, CDR1 is DFQATT and CDR2 SNEGSKA (reference sequence). The CDR3 is made up of 14 amino acids. J was trimmed by 0 bases and V by 6 bases; bases with no gene match: 4. CDR3 sequence reads: CSAKLAGSTDTQYF. Here the CDR3 DNA reads TGCAGTGCCAAACTAGCGGGCAGCACAGATACGCAGTATTTT.

J is TRBJ1-2 and V is TRBV10-3; D gene uncertain. V lost 2 bases and J 8 bases, leaving 24 bases between the germline ends. The CDR3 consists of 17 residues. CDR1 ENHRY and CDR2 SYGVKD come from the germline V gene. CDR3 protein: CAISEPLWLSGSRGYTF. The CDR3 nucleotides are TGTGCCATCAGTGAGCCGCTTTGGCTGTCGGGGAGTCGAGGCTACACCTTC.

The chain combines TRBV20-1 with TRBJ2-1; D unresolved. CDR1 and CDR2 (germline): DFQATT, SNEGSKA (reference sequence). The CDR3 loop spans 13 amino acids. V was pared by 6 bases and J by 5 bases, with 14 bases between. The CDR3 region has the DNA TGCAGTGCCAGTGTTTTCGATAACAATGAGCAGTTCTTC. Protein product: CSASVFDNNEQFF.

The V gene is TRBV15, the J gene TRBJ1-6; unclear D gene. The ends were cut back, 0 bases at V and 9 bases at J, with 9 bases in the middle. Germline lookup yields CDR1 LNHNV and CDR2 YYDKDF (reference sequence). This CDR3 is 14 amino acids long. The CDR3 loop reads CATSRERTTSPLHF. CDR3 nucleotides: TGTGCCACCAGCAGAGAAAGGACCACTTCACCCCTCCACTTT.

The V call is TRBV27, the J call TRBJ2-1; no reliable D call. Germline V gene data show CDR1 as MNHEY and CDR2 as SMNVEV (reference sequence). CDR3 length: 19 amino acids. V lost 7 bases and J 0 bases, leaving 25 bases between the germline ends. The CDR3 DNA reads as TGTGCCAGCACTGCAACGGGCTCCGACTGGCCTCGCTCCTACAATGAGCAGTTCTTC. Its translation is CASTATGSDWPRSYNEQFF.

This clonotype showed up just a few times. The chain employs TRBV30 and TRBJ1-1; D call uncertain. This CDR3 comprises 12 residues. V was shortened by 7 bases and J by 4 bases, with 13 bases between the two germline ends. Germline CDR1 reads GTSNPN; CDR2 reads SVGIG (reference sequence). The chain's CDR3 is CALVPRTTEAFF. CDR3 DNA sequence: TGTGCCTTGGTCCCTCGCACCACTGAAGCTTTCTTT.

The J gene is TRBJ2-7, the V gene TRBV18; tentative D call: TRBD1 (6 bases). Trimming removed 5 bases at V and 1 base at J, with 18 bases between. Germline V gene lookup returns CDR1 KGHSH and CDR2 LQKENI. The CDR3 runs 16 residues. CDR3 sequence reads: CASSAQDRSHSYEQYF. The CDR3, as DNA: TGTGCCAGCTCAGCTCAAGACAGGAGCCATTCCTACGAGCAGTACTTC. Together with reference TRBV18 and TRBJ2-7, the CDR3 gives the full variable domain: NAGVMQNPRHLVRRRGQEARLRCSPMKGHSHVYWYRQLPEEGLKFMVYLQKENIIDESGMPKERFSAEFPKEGPSILRIQQVVRGDSAAYFCASSAQDRSHSYEQYFGPGTRLTVT.

The genes are TRBV12-3 or TRBV12-4 and TRBJ2-1; no firm D call. This CDR3 has 17 residues. Trimming cost V 5 bases and J 0 bases, with 17 bases left between them. The CDR3 bases are TGTGCCAGCAGTCAAGACGTACTGAGCTTCTCCTACAATGAGCAGTTCTTC. It translates to CASSQDVLSFSYNEQFF.

This chain links TRBV29-1 with TRBJ1-1, with D possibly matching TRBD1 (5 bases). CDR3 length: 12 residues. V lost 7 bases and J lost 7, with 16 bases in between. The germline gives CDR1 SQVTM, CDR2 ANQGSEA. DNA for the CDR3: TGCAGCGCTAACCGGGCGGGGGATGAAGCTTTCTTT. Encoded protein: CSANRAGDEAFF.

The rearrangement joins TRBV6-1 to TRBJ2-3, with D possibly being TRBD1 (6 bases). Germline loops: CDR1 MNHNS, CDR2 SASEGT. Trimming cost V 3 bases and J 1 base, with 11 bases left between them. The CDR3 runs 15 residues. Here the CDR3 reads CASSDLHRGTDTQYF. The CDR3 DNA follows: TGTGCCAGCAGTGATCTTCACAGGGGCACAGATACGCAGTATTTT.

This clonotype showed up just a few times. The chain carries TRBV12-3 or TRBV12-4 and TRBJ1-2; D not resolved. This CDR3 is 13 amino acids long. V lost 0 bases and J 5 bases, leaving 7 bases between the germline ends. The CDR3 reads CASSLARRYGYTF. The DNA of the CDR3 is TGTGCCAGCAGTTTAGCCAGGAGGTATGGCTACACCTTC.

The chain combines TRBV9 with TRBJ2-3; 14 bases map to TRBD2. The CDR3 sequence is 18 residues long. Trimming took 0 bases from V and 0 from J; bases not matched to a gene: 3. Germline lookup yields CDR1 SGDLS and CDR2 YYNGEE. CDR3 nucleotide sequence: TGTGCCAGCAGCGTAGGACTAGCGGGGGGGCCGAGCACAGATACGCAGTATTTT. Protein product: CASSVGLAGGPSTDTQYF.

This clonotype was detected only a few times. The genes are TRBV28 and TRBJ1-2, with D possibly being TRBD1 (6 bases). The CDR3 spans 18 residues. CDR1 and CDR2 (germline): MDHEN, SYDVKM. V lost 6 bases and J lost 6, with 29 bases in between. The CDR3 region has the DNA TGTGCCAGCAGCCTATGGGCACAGGGAGGGACGGGATCAGATGGCTACACCTTC. This translates into CASSLWAQGGTGSDGYTF.

J is TRBJ2-1 and V is TRBV28, with unresolved D. In germline, CDR1 is MDHEN, CDR2 SYDVKM. Deletions cut 6 bases from V and 10 bases from J, with 10 bases between. The CDR3 is 11 residues long. The CDR3 is CASSPSWEQFF. The CDR3 coding sequence is TGTGCCAGCAGCCCCTCCTGGGAGCAGTTCTTC.